The rows below give T cell receptor beta chains drawn from one sample of a study of blood T cell repertoires in COVID-19. Using immunoSEQ multiplex PCR, the repertoire was profiled, and TCRdb retains in-frame clones only, with some absent. The repertoire has 250,000 to 300,000 clones, 75% to 90% of them found once; the top ten carry roughly 2.2%. Sequenced material: peripheral blood. Source of these receptors: a woman aged 45-59 years who had recovered from COVID-19. Both conserved end residues are part of each CDR3.

V: TRBV5-1
J: TRBJ2-5
length: 15
CDR3: CASSNSGRPQETQYF

V: TRBV30
J: TRBJ1-2
length: 13
CDR3: CAWGGRTGYGYTF

V: TRBV19
J: TRBJ1-1
length: 11
CDR3: CASSMDLEAFF

V: TRBV6-2/TRBV6-3
J: TRBJ2-7
length: 17
CDR3: CASSSRDRPFVVYEQYF

V: TRBV30
J: TRBJ1-4
length: 15
CDR3: CAWSLRTGGSEKLFF

V: TRBV14
J: TRBJ2-5
length: 16
CDR3: CASSQGFYGQQETQYF

V: TRBV11-2
J: TRBJ2-7
length: 13
CDR3: CASSFVQEGEQYF

V: TRBV6-2/TRBV6-3
J: TRBJ1-1
length: 17
CDR3: CASSYVEGLQMNTEAFF

V: TRBV7-9
J: TRBJ2-7
length: 14
CDR3: CASSPGTGDYEQYF

V: TRBV5-1
J: TRBJ1-2
length: 13
CDR3: CASSLQSNYGYTF

V: TRBV13
J: TRBJ2-7
length: 15
CDR3: CASNLGPGQNYEQYF

V: TRBV6-2/TRBV6-3
J: TRBJ1-3
length: 17
CDR3: CASSYFLSRVSGNTIYF

V: TRBV7-8
J: TRBJ1-5
length: 14
CDR3: CASSDSYSNQPQHF

V: TRBV18
J: TRBJ1-5
length: 15
CDR3: CASSLLQNSNQPQHF

V: TRBV30
J: TRBJ2-3
length: 14
CDR3: CAWKPGLALDTQYF

V: TRBV5-5
J: TRBJ1-1
length: 14
CDR3: CASSLRAQGWSAFF

V: TRBV29-1
J: TRBJ1-1
length: 14
CDR3: CSVSTGGMNTEAFF

V: TRBV12-3/TRBV12-4
J: TRBJ1-6
length: 13
CDR3: CASSLGGGSPLHF

V: TRBV7-2
J: TRBJ2-5
length: 14
CDR3: CASSVGLAQETQYF

V: TRBV2
J: TRBJ1-2
length: 15
CDR3: CASSTRPGASYGYTF

V: TRBV7-7
J: TRBJ2-7
length: 15
CDR3: CASSPGVAGSYEQYF

V: TRBV6-5
J: TRBJ2-1
length: 15
CDR3: CASSYSGGGWGEQFF

V: TRBV5-1
J: TRBJ1-1
length: 13
CDR3: CASSWRENTEAFF

V: TRBV6-5
J: TRBJ2-7
length: 14
CDR3: CAIGQDGFIYEQYF

V: TRBV28
J: TRBJ1-6
length: 15
CDR3: CASSPGQQYNSPLHF

V: TRBV12-3/TRBV12-4
J: TRBJ2-3
length: 13
CDR3: CASSLDRSGTQYF

V: TRBV18
J: TRBJ1-2
length: 14
CDR3: CASSPGQGAGGYTF

V: TRBV7-9
J: TRBJ1-1
length: 14
CDR3: CASSRDLQTSEAFF

V: TRBV30
J: TRBJ1-5
length: 15
CDR3: CAWRASQQVGQPQHF

V: TRBV6-5
J: TRBJ2-1
length: 14
CDR3: CASSYYGADNEQFF

V: TRBV7-2
J: TRBJ1-2
length: 15
CDR3: CASTQGSGTFYGYTF

V: TRBV12-5
J: TRBJ2-6
length: 16
CDR3: CASEGRGVSGANVLTF

V: TRBV4-1
J: TRBJ2-6
length: 17
CDR3: CASSQGERVTGANVLTF

V: TRBV9
J: TRBJ2-3
length: 14
CDR3: CASSPSGGTDTQYF

V: TRBV19
J: TRBJ1-6
length: 18
CDR3: CASSLDSFRTDRRSPLHF

V: TRBV30
J: TRBJ2-1
length: 17
CDR3: CAWTPGLAGGPINEQFF

V: TRBV29-1
J: TRBJ1-2
length: 13
CDR3: CSVVGGWKDGYTF

V: TRBV2
J: TRBJ2-7
length: 13
CDR3: CASSPDRTYEQYF

V: TRBV30
J: TRBJ1-2
length: 14
CDR3: CAWSVLRQVGGYTF

V: TRBV18
J: TRBJ1-2
length: 14
CDR3: CASSFQEGLHGYTF

V: TRBV11-2
J: TRBJ1-2
length: 16
CDR3: CASSRPGQGGDYGYTF

V: TRBV7-8
J: TRBJ2-1
length: 18
CDR3: CASSFAILGGRMYNEQFF

V: TRBV6-1
J: TRBJ2-3
length: 17
CDR3: CASSEYREAQVTDTQYF

V: TRBV30
J: TRBJ1-1
length: 13
CDR3: CASIRTVITEAFF

V: TRBV5-5
J: TRBJ2-7
length: 17
CDR3: CASSLGGGDLFVDEQYF

V: TRBV27
J: TRBJ2-1
length: 16
CDR3: CASSSDRERSYNEQFF

V: TRBV4-1
J: TRBJ2-7
length: 13
CDR3: CASSQTDRYEQYF

V: TRBV3-1/TRBV3-2
J: TRBJ2-3
length: 15
CDR3: CASMGGTRPTDTQYF

V: TRBV6-5
J: TRBJ2-3
length: 14
CDR3: CASTDYRSTDTQYF